This T cell receptor (beta chain) stems from a study of Graves' ophthalmopathy and Graves' hyperthyroidism. Germline V gene sequence: CDR1 SGHTS, CDR2 YDEGEE. The CDR3 consists of 13 residues. V was cut by 3 bases and J by 3 bases, with 9 bases left in between. Using RNA transcripts, the TCR beta CDR3 regions were amplified. Second-round multiplex PCR followed a first-round RT-PCR using HTBI primers. From the multiplex PCR reads, TCRdb called clonotypes with MiXCR, one entry per CDR3 protein. Here the sample spans hundreds of thousands of distinct CDR3 sequences, 35% to 50% being singletons. Regarding this clonotype: A much more abundant neighbour one base away suggests this may be a read error.

This chain links TRBV5-8 with TRBJ2-5; D remains ambiguous. The source is an adult man with Graves' ophthalmopathy. The specimen was peripheral blood. CDR3: CASSSGSKETQYF. DNA for the CDR3: TGTGCCAGCAGCTCTGGTTCAAAAGAGACCCAGTACTTC.